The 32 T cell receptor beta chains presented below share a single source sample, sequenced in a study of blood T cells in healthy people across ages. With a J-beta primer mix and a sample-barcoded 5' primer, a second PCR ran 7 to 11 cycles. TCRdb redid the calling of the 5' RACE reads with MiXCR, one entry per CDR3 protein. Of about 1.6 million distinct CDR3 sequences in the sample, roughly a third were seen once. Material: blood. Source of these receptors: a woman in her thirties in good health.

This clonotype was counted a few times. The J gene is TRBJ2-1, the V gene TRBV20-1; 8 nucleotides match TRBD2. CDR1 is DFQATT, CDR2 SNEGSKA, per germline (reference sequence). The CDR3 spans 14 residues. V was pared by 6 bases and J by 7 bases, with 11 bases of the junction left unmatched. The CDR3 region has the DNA TGCAGTGCCGATAGCGGGATGGGTGTAAATGAGCAGTTCTTC. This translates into CSADSGMGVNEQFF.

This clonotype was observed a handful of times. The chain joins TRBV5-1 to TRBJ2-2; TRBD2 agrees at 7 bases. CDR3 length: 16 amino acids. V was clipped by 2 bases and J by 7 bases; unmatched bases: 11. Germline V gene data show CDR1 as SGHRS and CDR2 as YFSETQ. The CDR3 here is CASSFTGGSRDGELFF. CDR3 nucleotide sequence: TGCGCCAGCAGCTTCACTGGCGGGAGCCGAGACGGGGAGCTGTTTTTT. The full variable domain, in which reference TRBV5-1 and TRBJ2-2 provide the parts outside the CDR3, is KAGVTQTPRYLIKTRGQQVTLSCSPISGHRSVSWYQQTPGQGLQFLFEYFSETQRNKGNFPGRFSGRQFSNSRSEMNVSTLELGDSALYLCASSFTGGSRDGELFFGEGSRLTVL.

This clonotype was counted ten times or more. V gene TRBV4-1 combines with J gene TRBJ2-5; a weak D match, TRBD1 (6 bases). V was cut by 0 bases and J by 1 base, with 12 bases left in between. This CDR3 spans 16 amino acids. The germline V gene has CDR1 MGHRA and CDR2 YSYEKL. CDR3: CASSQDLVGAQETQYF. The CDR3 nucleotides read TGCGCCAGCAGCCAAGATTTGGTGGGGGCCCAAGAGACCCAGTACTTC.

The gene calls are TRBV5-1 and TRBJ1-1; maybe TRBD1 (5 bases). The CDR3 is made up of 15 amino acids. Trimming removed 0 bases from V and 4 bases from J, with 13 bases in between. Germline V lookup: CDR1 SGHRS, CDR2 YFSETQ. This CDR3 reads CASSLEVGVGTEAFF. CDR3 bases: TGCGCCAGCAGCTTGGAGGTGGGGGTGGGCACTGAAGCTTTCTTT.

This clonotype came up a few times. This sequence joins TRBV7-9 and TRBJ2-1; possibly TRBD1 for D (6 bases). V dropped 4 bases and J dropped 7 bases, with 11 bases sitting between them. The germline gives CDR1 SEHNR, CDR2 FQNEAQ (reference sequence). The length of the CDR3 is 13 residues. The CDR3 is CASSSQGRNEQFF. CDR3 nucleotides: TGTGCCAGCAGCTCCCAGGGGAGAAATGAGCAGTTCTTC.

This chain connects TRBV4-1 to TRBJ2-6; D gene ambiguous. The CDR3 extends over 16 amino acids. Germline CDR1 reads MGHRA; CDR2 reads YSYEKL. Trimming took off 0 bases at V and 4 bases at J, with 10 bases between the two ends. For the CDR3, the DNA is TGCGCCAGCAGCCAAGACCTGCTCCCCGGGGCCAACGTCCTGACTTTC. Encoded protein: CASSQDLLPGANVLTF.

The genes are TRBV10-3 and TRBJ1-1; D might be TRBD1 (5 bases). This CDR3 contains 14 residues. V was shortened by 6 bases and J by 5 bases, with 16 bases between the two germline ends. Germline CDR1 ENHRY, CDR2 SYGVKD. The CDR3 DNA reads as TGTGCCATCAGCGTCCAGGGAGGAGAGACTGAAGCTTTCTTT. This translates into CAISVQGGETEAFF.

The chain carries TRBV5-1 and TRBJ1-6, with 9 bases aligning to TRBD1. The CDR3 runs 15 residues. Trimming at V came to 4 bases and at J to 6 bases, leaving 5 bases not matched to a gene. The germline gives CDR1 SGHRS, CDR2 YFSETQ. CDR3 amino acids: CASSLGTGPNSPLHF. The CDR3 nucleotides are TGCGCCAGCAGCCTCGGGACAGGGCCTAATTCACCCCTCCACTTT.

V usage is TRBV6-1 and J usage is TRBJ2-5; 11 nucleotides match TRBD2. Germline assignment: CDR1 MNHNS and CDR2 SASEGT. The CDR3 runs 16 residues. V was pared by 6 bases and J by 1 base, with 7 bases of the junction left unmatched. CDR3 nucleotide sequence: TGTGCCAGCAGAATCACCGGGACTAGCGGCCAAGAGACCCAGTACTTC. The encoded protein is CASRITGTSGQETQYF.

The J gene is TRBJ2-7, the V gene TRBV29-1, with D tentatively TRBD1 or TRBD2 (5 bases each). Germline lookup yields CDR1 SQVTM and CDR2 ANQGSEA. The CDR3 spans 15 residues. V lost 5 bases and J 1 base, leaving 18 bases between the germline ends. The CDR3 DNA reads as TGCAGCGTTATGGCCGCCGGGGCCCTTTCCTACGAGCAGTACTTC. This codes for CSVMAAGALSYEQYF.

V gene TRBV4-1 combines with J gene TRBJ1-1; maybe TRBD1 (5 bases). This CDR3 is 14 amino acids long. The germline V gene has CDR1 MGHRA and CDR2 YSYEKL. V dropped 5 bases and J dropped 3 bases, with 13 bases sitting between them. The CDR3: CASSLQVKDTEAFF. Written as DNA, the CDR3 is TGCGCCAGCAGCTTACAGGTGAAGGACACTGAAGCTTTCTTT.

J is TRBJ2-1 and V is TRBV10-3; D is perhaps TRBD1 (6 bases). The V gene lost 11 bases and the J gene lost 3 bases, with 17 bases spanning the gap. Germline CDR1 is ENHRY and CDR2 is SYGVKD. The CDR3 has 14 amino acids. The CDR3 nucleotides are TGTGCCTCAACAGGGTCGCGAAACTACAATGAGCAGTTCTTC. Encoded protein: CASTGSRNYNEQFF.

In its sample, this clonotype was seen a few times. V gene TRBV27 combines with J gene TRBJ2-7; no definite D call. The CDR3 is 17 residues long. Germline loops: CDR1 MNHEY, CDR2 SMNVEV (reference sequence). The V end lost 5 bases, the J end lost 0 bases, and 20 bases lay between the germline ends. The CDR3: CASSPFPESWGSYEQYF. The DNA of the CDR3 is TGTGCCAGCAGTCCCTTTCCTGAGTCTTGGGGCTCCTACGAGCAGTACTTC.

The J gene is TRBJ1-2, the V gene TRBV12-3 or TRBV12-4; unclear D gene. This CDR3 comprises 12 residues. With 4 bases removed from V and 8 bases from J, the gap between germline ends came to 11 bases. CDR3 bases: TGTGCCAGCAGTTCAAAAGGGCACGGCTACACCTTC. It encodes CASSSKGHGYTF.

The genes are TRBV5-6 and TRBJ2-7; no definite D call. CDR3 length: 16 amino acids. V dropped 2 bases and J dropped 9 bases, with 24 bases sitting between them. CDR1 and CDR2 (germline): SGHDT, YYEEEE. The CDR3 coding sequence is TGTGCCAGCAGCTTATTCGATCACCCCGTTGCGTTTTCGCAGTACTTC. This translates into CASSLFDHPVAFSQYF.

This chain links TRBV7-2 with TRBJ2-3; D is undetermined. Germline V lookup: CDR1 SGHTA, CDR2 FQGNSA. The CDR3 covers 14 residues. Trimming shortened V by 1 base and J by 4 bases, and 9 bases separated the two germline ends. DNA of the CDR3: TGTGCCAGCAGCTTAGAGGCCTTTTCAGATACGCAGTATTTT. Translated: CASSLEAFSDTQYF.

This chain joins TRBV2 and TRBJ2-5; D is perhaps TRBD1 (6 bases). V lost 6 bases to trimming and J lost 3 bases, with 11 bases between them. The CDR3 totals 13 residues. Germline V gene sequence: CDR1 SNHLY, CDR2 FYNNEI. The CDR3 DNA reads TGTGCCAGCAGGGGGAACAGGGAAGAGACCCAGTACTTC. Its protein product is CASRGNREETQYF. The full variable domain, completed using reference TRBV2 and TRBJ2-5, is EPEVTQTPSHQVTQMGQEVILRCVPISNHLYFYWYRQILGQKVEFLVSFYNNEISEKSEIFDDQFSVERPDGSNFTLKIRSTKLEDSAMYFCASRGNREETQYFGPGTRLLVL.

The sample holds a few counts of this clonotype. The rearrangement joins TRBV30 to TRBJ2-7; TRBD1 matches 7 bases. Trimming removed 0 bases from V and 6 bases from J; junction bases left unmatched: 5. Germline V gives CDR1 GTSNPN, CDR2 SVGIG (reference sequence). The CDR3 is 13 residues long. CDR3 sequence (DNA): TGTGCCTGGAGTGTAGGGACAGCTGGCGAGCAGTACTTC. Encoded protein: CAWSVGTAGEQYF.

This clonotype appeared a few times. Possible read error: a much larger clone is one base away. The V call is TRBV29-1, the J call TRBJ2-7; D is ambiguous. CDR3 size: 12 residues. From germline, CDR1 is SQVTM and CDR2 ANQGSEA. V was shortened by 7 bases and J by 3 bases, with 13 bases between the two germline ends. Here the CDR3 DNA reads TGCAGCGGTGCTAGTTCGGTCTACGAGCAGTACTTC. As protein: CSGASSVYEQYF.

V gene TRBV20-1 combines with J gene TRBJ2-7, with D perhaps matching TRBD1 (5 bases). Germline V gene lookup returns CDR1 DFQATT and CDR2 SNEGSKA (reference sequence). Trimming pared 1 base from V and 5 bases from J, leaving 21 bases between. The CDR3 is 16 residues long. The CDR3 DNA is TGCAGTGCTAGAGGGGTAGACAGTTCTATTAACCACGAGCAGTACTTC. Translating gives CSARGVDSSINHEQYF.

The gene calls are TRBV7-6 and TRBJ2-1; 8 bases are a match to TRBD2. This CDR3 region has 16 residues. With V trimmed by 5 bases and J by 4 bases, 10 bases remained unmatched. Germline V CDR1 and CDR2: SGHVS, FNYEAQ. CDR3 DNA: TGTGCCAGCAGCCCAACGCGCGGCGGGGGGTACAATGAGCAGTTCTTC. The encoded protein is CASSPTRGGGYNEQFF.

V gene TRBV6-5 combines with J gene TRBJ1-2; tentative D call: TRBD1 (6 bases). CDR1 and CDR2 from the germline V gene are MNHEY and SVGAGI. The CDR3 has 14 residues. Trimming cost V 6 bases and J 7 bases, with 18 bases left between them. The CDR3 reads CASRPTYRACGYTF. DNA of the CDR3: TGTGCCAGCAGACCTACGTACAGGGCCTGTGGCTACACCTTC.

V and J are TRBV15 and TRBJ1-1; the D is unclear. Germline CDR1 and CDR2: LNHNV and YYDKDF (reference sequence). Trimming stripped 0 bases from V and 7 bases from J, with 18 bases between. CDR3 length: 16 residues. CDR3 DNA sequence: TGTGCCACCAGCAGAGATATTGGCTTTGGCAGCGATGAAGCTTTCTTT. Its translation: CATSRDIGFGSDEAFF.

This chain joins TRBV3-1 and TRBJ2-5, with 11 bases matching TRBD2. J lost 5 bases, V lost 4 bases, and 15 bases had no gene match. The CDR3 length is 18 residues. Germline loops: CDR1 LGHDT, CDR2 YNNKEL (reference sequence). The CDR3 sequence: CASSPLPGGASGRETQYF. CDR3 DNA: TGTGCCAGCAGCCCCCTCCCCGGTGGGGCTAGCGGGAGGGAGACCCAGTACTTC.

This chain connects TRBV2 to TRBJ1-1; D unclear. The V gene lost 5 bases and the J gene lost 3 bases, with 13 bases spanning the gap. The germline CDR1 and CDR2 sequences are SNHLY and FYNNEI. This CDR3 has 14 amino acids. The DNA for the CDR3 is TGTGCCAGCAGTCCTGGACCGGAGGACACTGAAGCTTTCTTT. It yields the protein CASSPGPEDTEAFF.

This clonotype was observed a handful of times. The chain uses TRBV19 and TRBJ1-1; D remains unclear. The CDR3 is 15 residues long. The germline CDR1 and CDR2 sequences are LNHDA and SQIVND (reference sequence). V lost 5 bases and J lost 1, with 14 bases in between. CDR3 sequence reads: CASSRSYRGNTEAFF. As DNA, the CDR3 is TGTGCCAGTAGTCGGTCGTATCGCGGGAACACTGAAGCTTTCTTT.

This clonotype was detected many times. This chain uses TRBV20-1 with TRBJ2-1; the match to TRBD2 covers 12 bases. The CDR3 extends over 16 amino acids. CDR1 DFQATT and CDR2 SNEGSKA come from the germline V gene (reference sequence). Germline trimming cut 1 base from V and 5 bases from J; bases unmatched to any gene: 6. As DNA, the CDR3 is TGCAGTGCTAGAGGTAGACTAGCGGGAGATCACAATGAGCAGTTCTTC. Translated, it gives CSARGRLAGDHNEQFF.

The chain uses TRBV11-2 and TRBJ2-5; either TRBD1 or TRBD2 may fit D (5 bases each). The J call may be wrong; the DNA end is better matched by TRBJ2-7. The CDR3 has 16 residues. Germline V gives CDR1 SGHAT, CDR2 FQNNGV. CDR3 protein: CASSLGHGRDPHEQYF. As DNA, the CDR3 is TGTGCCAGCAGCTTAGGTCATGGCAGGGACCCCCACGAGCAGTACTTC.

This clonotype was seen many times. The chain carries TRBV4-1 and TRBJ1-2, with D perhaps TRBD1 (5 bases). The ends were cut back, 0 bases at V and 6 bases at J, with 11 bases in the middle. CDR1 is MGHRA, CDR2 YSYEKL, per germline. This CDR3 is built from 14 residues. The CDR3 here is CASSQEGGGDGYTF. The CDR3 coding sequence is TGCGCCAGCAGCCAAGAGGGAGGAGGGGATGGCTACACCTTC.

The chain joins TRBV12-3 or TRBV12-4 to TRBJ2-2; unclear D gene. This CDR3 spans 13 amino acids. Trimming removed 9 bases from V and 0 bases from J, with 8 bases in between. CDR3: CASLRTNTGELFF. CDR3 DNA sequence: TGTGCCAGTCTCCGGACGAACACCGGGGAGCTGTTTTTT.

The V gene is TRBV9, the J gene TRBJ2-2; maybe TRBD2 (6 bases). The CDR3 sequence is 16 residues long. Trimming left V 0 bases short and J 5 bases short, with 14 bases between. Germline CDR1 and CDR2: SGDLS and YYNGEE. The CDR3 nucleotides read TGTGCCAGCAGCGTAGGTGGGGGGTCATCAACCGGGGAGCTGTTTTTT. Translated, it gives CASSVGGGSSTGELFF.

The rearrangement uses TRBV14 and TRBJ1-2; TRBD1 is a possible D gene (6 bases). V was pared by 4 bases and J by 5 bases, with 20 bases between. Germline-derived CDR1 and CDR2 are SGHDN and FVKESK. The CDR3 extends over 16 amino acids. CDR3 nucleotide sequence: TGTGCCAGCAGCCGGGTATTACGGACAGATTTATATGGCTACACCTTC. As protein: CASSRVLRTDLYGYTF. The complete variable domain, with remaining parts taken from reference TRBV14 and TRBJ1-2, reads EAGVTQFPSHSVIEKGQTVTLRCDPISGHDNLYWYRRVMGKEIKFLLHFVKESKQDESGMPNNRFLAERTGGTYSTLKVQPAELEDSGVYFCASSRVLRTDLYGYTFGSGTRLTVV.